The 32 T cell receptor beta chains below were found in one sample sequenced in a study of CD8 T cells in ankylosing spondylitis. MiXCR was run by TCRdb on the 5' RACE reads, yielding one entry per CDR3 protein. The sample includes some 340,000 distinct CDR3 sequences, roughly 14% of them seen just once. Material: blood, either unsorted or a sorted T cell fraction (not recorded which). These receptors were collected from a male donor with ankylosing spondylitis or in good health (not recorded which).

This clonotype was detected only a few times. The rearrangement uses TRBV5-1 and TRBJ2-3; TRBD1 aligns across 9 bases. In germline, CDR1 is SGHRS, CDR2 YFSETQ. The CDR3 totals 19 residues. V trimming: 1 base; J trimming: 1 base; junction bases outside the gene matches: 13. The DNA of the CDR3 is TGCGCCAGCAGCTTGTCCGGACAGGGGCTCGGGAGGCGCACAGATACGCAGTATTTT. It is translated as CASSLSGQGLGRRTDTQYF.

V is TRBV11-3 and J is TRBJ2-7, with TRBD1 as a possible D gene (6 bases). CDR1 SGHNT and CDR2 YENEEA come from the germline V gene. This CDR3 contains 12 residues. Trimming left V 1 base short and J 8 bases short, with 9 bases between. CDR3 sequence (DNA): TGTGCCAGCAGCTTAGGACAGGCTCAGCAGTACTTC. Amino acids: CASSLGQAQQYF.

The V and J genes are TRBV25-1 and TRBJ2-7; D is perhaps TRBD1 or TRBD2 (5 bases each). From germline, CDR1 is MGHDK and CDR2 SYGVNS. V shed 0 bases and J shed 6 bases, with 24 bases lying between them. This CDR3 spans 18 amino acids. CDR3 DNA: TGTGCCAGCAGTGAATATAAATCCTCCGGGACGGGGACCGGCGAGCAGTACTTC. Amino acid sequence: CASSEYKSSGTGTGEQYF.

This clonotype showed up just once. This chain joins TRBV11-2 and TRBJ2-7; no reliable D call. Trimming removed 2 bases from V and 4 bases from J, with 12 bases in between. CDR1 SGHAT and CDR2 FQNNGV come from the germline V gene. The CDR3 consists of 14 residues. The CDR3 here is CASSLMPADYEQYF. CDR3 DNA sequence: TGTGCCAGCAGCTTAATGCCAGCAGATTACGAGCAGTACTTC.

This clonotype occurred a few times. This chain connects TRBV18 to TRBJ1-1, with D possibly being TRBD1 (5 bases). Germline V gene sequence: CDR1 KGHSH, CDR2 LQKENI. The ends were cut back, 3 bases at V and 7 bases at J, with 9 bases in the middle. This CDR3 is built from 12 residues. For the CDR3, the DNA is TGTGCCAGCTCACCTCGGGGCCTTGAAGCTTTCTTT. Translated, it gives CASSPRGLEAFF.

The chain is built from TRBV4-1 and TRBJ2-2, with D unresolved. V shed 0 bases and J shed 8 bases, with 7 bases lying between them. This CDR3 spans 13 amino acids. Per the germline V gene, CDR1 is MGHRA and CDR2 is YSYEKL. CDR3 sequence (DNA): TGCGCCAGCAGCCAAGATCGGGTAGGGGAGCTGTTTTTT. It specifies CASSQDRVGELFF.

There are many counts of this clonotype. The genes are TRBV29-1 and TRBJ2-5; 7 bases fit TRBD1. J gave up 5 bases and V 0 bases, and 0 bases lay outside the gene matches. Per the germline V gene, CDR1 is SQVTM and CDR2 is ANQGSEA. CDR3 length: 12 residues. The CDR3 bases are TGCAGCGTTGAAGACAGGGGGGAGACCCAGTACTTC. Encoded protein: CSVEDRGETQYF.

The chain has TRBV7-2 and TRBJ2-7, with 9 bases identical to TRBD1. CDR3 length: 14 amino acids. V gave up 4 bases and J gave up 6 bases; unmatched junction bases: 7. In germline, CDR1 is SGHTA, CDR2 FQGNSA. Here the CDR3 reads CASSSQPQGAEQYF. The CDR3 coding sequence is TGTGCCAGCAGCTCTCAGCCACAGGGGGCCGAGCAGTACTTC.

The gene calls are TRBV3-1 and TRBJ1-2, with D possibly matching TRBD1 (5 bases). V lost 0 bases, J lost 11 bases, and 13 bases lay in between. This CDR3 region has 13 residues. Germline assignment: CDR1 LGHDT and CDR2 YNNKEL (reference sequence). CDR3 sequence (DNA): TGTGCCAGCAGCCAAGATTGGGCAGGGAGATACACCTTC. It translates to CASSQDWAGRYTF. Looking up the rest from reference TRBV3-1 and TRBJ1-2 gives the full variable domain: DTAVSQTPKYLVTQMGNDKSIKCEQNLGHDTMYWYKQDSKKFLKIMFSYNNKELIINETVPNRFSPKSPDKAHLNLHINSLELGDSAVYFCASSQDWAGRYTFGSGTRLTVV.

This clonotype has at least ten counts. The gene calls are TRBV5-1 and TRBJ1-2; D is unresolved. V was clipped by 0 bases and J by 4 bases, with 13 bases between them. In germline, CDR1 is SGHRS, CDR2 YFSETQ. This CDR3 is 15 amino acids long. In nucleotides, the CDR3 is TGCGCCAGCAGCTTGGAAGGCCGGGGTGGCTATGGCTACACCTTC. Its translation: CASSLEGRGGYGYTF.

This clonotype occurred a few times. The chain links TRBV5-1 to TRBJ2-2; no definite D call. The V and J ends lost 2 bases and 1 base respectively, with 9 bases between them. Germline lookup yields CDR1 SGHRS and CDR2 YFSETQ. CDR3 size: 15 residues. The CDR3 nucleotides are TGCGCCAGCAGCTTAGTGACACAGAACACCGGGGAGCTGTTTTTT. This gives the protein CASSLVTQNTGELFF. Filled out from reference TRBV5-1 and TRBJ2-2, the complete variable domain reads KAGVTQTPRYLIKTRGQQVTLSCSPISGHRSVSWYQQTPGQGLQFLFEYFSETQRNKGNFPGRFSGRQFSNSRSEMNVSTLELGDSALYLCASSLVTQNTGELFFGEGSRLTVL.

The table lists this clonotype with a few counts. V gene TRBV3-1 combines with J gene TRBJ2-7; D call uncertain. CDR1 and CDR2 (germline): LGHDT, YNNKEL (reference sequence). Between the trimmed V and J ends, which lost 3 bases and 3 bases, there was a span of 12 bases. The CDR3 has 14 amino acids. The CDR3 DNA reads TGTGCCAGCAGCCAGCGGCCTTGGGGCTACGAGCAGTACTTC. Its translation is CASSQRPWGYEQYF.

This clonotype occurred a few times. The chain is built from TRBV5-6 and TRBJ1-4, with D uncertain. The germline gives CDR1 SGHDT, CDR2 YYEEEE. The germline V and J ends were trimmed by 2 bases and 8 bases, with 13 bases remaining between them. The CDR3 is 14 residues long. The DNA for the CDR3 is TGTGCCAGCAGCTTCCGCAGAGGAACCGAAAAACTGTTTTTT. This encodes CASSFRRGTEKLFF. Filled out from reference TRBV5-6 and TRBJ1-4, the complete variable domain reads DAGVTQSPTHLIKTRGQQVTLRCSPKSGHDTVSWYQQALGQGPQFIFQYYEEEERQRGNFPDRFSGHQFPNYSSELNVNALLLGDSALYLCASSFRRGTEKLFFGSGTQLSVL.

The chain carries TRBV12-3 or TRBV12-4 and TRBJ1-2; 8 positions agree with TRBD1. The CDR3 loop spans 15 amino acids. With V trimmed by 5 bases and J by 1 base, 6 bases remained unmatched. This chain's CDR3 is CASSPRDRYNYGYTF. CDR3 nucleotides: TGTGCCAGCAGTCCCAGGGACAGGTATAACTATGGCTACACCTTC.

This rearrangement joins TRBV6-1 to TRBJ2-7; 8 bases fit TRBD1. This CDR3 comprises 14 residues. The trim removed 6 bases at V and 2 bases at J, leaving 6 bases unmatched. From germline, CDR1 is MNHNS and CDR2 SASEGT. The CDR3 bases are TGTGCCAGCAGGGCGGACAGGGCAGCCTACGAGCAGTACTTC. Its protein product is CASRADRAAYEQYF.

This clonotype was counted ten times or more. This chain links TRBV12-3 or TRBV12-4 with TRBJ2-1, with D unclear. This CDR3 is 10 amino acids long. V dropped 6 bases and J dropped 5 bases, with 2 bases sitting between them. CDR3 bases: TGTGCCAGCAGCAACAATGAGCAGTTCTTC. Protein sequence: CASSNNEQFF.

The table lists this clonotype with a few counts. This chain joins TRBV20-1 and TRBJ2-1, with TRBD2 as a possible D gene (6 bases). The germline gives CDR1 DFQATT, CDR2 SNEGSKA (reference sequence). The V end was cut by 7 bases, the J end by 0 bases, with 16 bases between. This CDR3 comprises 15 residues. The CDR3 region has the DNA TGCAGTGTTGGGACTTTGCTGATCTCCTACAATGAGCAGTTCTTC. Protein product: CSVGTLLISYNEQFF.

This clonotype was detected a few times. The CDR3 DNA is TGCAGCGTCAAAGGGAATGAGCAGTTCTTC. This sequence encodes CSVKGNEQFF. The chain employs TRBV29-1 and TRBJ2-1, with unresolved D. V dropped 6 bases and J dropped 7 bases, with 7 bases sitting between them. CDR1 is SQVTM, CDR2 ANQGSEA, per germline. This CDR3 is built from 10 residues.

This clonotype was counted once. J is TRBJ1-3 and V is TRBV21-1. TRBV21-1 is a known pseudogene. This CDR3 comprises 16 residues. CDR3 amino acids: CASSKDGQNVGNTIYF. Written as DNA, the CDR3 is TGTGCCAGCAGCAAAGATGGACAGAACGTCGGAAACACCATATATTTT.

This clonotype was picked up many times. J is TRBJ2-7 and V is TRBV7-9, with no clear D. Trimming cost V 1 base and J 3 bases, with 7 bases left between them. Germline-derived CDR1 and CDR2 are SEHNR and FQNEAQ (reference sequence). The CDR3 covers 13 residues. The CDR3 spells CASSLGTVYEQYF. The CDR3 coding sequence is TGTGCCAGCAGCTTAGGGACCGTCTACGAGCAGTACTTC.

This clonotype came up a few times. The chain employs TRBV11-2 and TRBJ2-1; no firm D call. CDR1 and CDR2 (germline): SGHAT, FQNNGV. The CDR3 extends over 17 amino acids. Trimming cost V 4 bases and J 1 base, with 17 bases left between them. The CDR3 region is CASSSPRQAFSYNEQFF. In DNA, the CDR3 is TGTGCCAGCAGCTCCCCCAGGCAGGCCTTTTCCTACAATGAGCAGTTCTTC. The variable domain in full, with the rest retrieved from reference TRBV11-2 and TRBJ2-1, is EAGVAQSPRYKIIEKRQSVAFWCNPISGHATLYWYQQILGQGPKLLIQFQNNGVVDDSQLPKDRFSAERLKGVDSTLKIQPAKLEDSAVYLCASSSPRQAFSYNEQFFGPGTRLTVL.

This clonotype came up a few times. J is TRBJ2-7 and V is TRBV19; possible D gene TRBD2, 6 bases. Looked up from germline, CDR1 is LNHDA and CDR2 is SQIVND (reference sequence). V gave up 3 bases and J gave up 0 bases, with 12 bases separating them. This CDR3 has 15 amino acids. The CDR3 sequence: CASSIQPGGSYEQYF. Written as DNA, the CDR3 is TGTGCCAGTAGTATCCAACCCGGGGGCTCCTACGAGCAGTACTTC.

The chain uses TRBV14 and TRBJ2-5; D is unresolved. There are 15 residues in the CDR3. V was trimmed by 5 bases and J by 0 bases, leaving 13 bases between them. Germline loops: CDR1 SGHDN, CDR2 FVKESK. The CDR3 spells CASSSTLGHQETQYF. For the CDR3, the DNA is TGTGCCAGCAGCTCAACCCTAGGCCACCAAGAGACCCAGTACTTC.

This clonotype was recorded a few times. This chain connects TRBV7-9 to TRBJ1-3; D is undetermined. The CDR3 is 14 residues long. The germline V and J ends were trimmed by 5 bases and 0 bases, with 8 bases remaining between them. Germline assignment: CDR1 SEHNR and CDR2 FQNEAQ (reference sequence). This CDR3 is CASSRLSSGNTIYF. The CDR3 nucleotides are TGTGCCAGCAGCCGTCTGAGCTCTGGAAACACCATATATTTT.

The genes are TRBV20-1 and TRBJ2-3; D is ambiguous. CDR3 length: 13 residues. Germline CDR1 DFQATT, CDR2 SNEGSKA (reference sequence). V was cut by 3 bases and J by 7 bases, with 14 bases left in between. The CDR3 here is CSARLRAGNTQYF. CDR3 coding DNA: TGCAGTGCTAGGTTAAGAGCAGGAAATACGCAGTATTTT.

Only a few counts were recorded for this clonotype. The V call is TRBV7-2, the J call TRBJ1-4, with D perhaps TRBD1 (5 bases). The CDR3 totals 15 residues. Per the germline V gene, CDR1 is SGHTA and CDR2 is FQGNSA. The germline V and J ends were trimmed by 1 base and 5 bases, with 11 bases remaining between them. This CDR3 reads CASSLVRGYNEKLFF. For the CDR3, the DNA is TGTGCCAGCAGCTTAGTGAGGGGCTACAATGAAAAACTGTTTTTT.

The genes are TRBV10-3 and TRBJ1-1; tentative D call: TRBD1 (6 bases). The V gene lost 10 bases and the J gene lost 1 base, with 10 bases spanning the gap. The CDR3 is made up of 12 amino acids. Germline V gene lookup returns CDR1 ENHRY and CDR2 SYGVKD. CDR3 amino acids: CARRGGNTEAFF. The CDR3 coding sequence is TGTGCCAGAAGGGGGGGGAACACTGAAGCTTTCTTT.

There are many counts of this clonotype. The gene calls are TRBV4-2 and TRBJ1-5; D might be TRBD1 (5 bases). Between the trimmed V and J ends, which lost 0 bases and 0 bases, there was a span of 15 bases. Germline V gene sequence: CDR1 LGHNA, CDR2 YNFKEQ. The CDR3 contains 18 residues. DNA for the CDR3: TGTGCCAGCAGCCAAGATATCGCAGGGATCCATAGCAATCAGCCCCAGCATTTT. It specifies CASSQDIAGIHSNQPQHF.

This clonotype was seen many times. The genes are TRBV12-3 or TRBV12-4 and TRBJ2-1; TRBD2 is a possible D gene (5 bases). Deletions cut 5 bases from V and 3 bases from J, with 14 bases between. This CDR3 region has 15 residues. The CDR3 DNA reads as TGTGCCAGCAGTCCCGACCGGGCGGGCTACAATGAGCAGTTCTTC. This gives the protein CASSPDRAGYNEQFF.

In its sample, this clonotype was seen a few times. This chain links TRBV24-1 with TRBJ1-5; a weak D match, TRBD1 (5 bases). This CDR3 comprises 14 residues. Germline assignment: CDR1 KGHDR and CDR2 SFDVKD. V was pared by 4 bases and J by 5 bases, with 11 bases between. Here the CDR3 reads CATSEAGRDQPQHF. In nucleotides, the CDR3 is TGTGCCACCAGTGAAGCAGGGCGCGATCAGCCCCAGCATTTT.

The V call is TRBV5-1, the J call TRBJ2-5; a weak D match, TRBD1 (6 bases). This CDR3 is 15 amino acids long. Germline-derived CDR1 and CDR2 are SGHRS and YFSETQ. Trimming took off 7 bases at V and 1 base at J, with 17 bases between the two ends. CDR3 in DNA: TGCGCCAGCCAGAACCGGACAGCCCGCCAAGAGACCCAGTACTTC. This sequence encodes CASQNRTARQETQYF.

This clonotype has just a few counts. CDR3 protein: CASSLDWRAGGQPQHF. CDR3 nucleotides: TGTGCCAGCAGTTTAGATTGGAGGGCAGGGGGACAGCCCCAGCATTTT. The chain carries TRBV27 and TRBJ1-5, with 7 bases that match TRBD1. Germline V CDR1 and CDR2: MNHEY, SMNVEV (reference sequence). Germline trimming cut 2 bases from V and 7 bases from J; bases unmatched to any gene: 11. The CDR3 runs to 16 residues.